These 3 T cell receptor beta chains originate from one sample sequenced in a study of cytomegalovirus exposure and HLA in healthy donors. It was with 60 Vbeta and 13 Jbeta primers that the PCR ran. Clones were sequenced by immunoSEQ multiplex PCR, and TCRdb holds only the in-frame ones, with some missing. Recorded here are 65,000 to 80,000 clones; the top ten clones represent roughly 8%. Sequencing was performed on PBMCs. All receptors derive from a female donor in good health and CMV-seropositive.

The chain employs TRBV2 and TRBJ2-3; TRBD1 matches 10 bases. Germline trimming cut 2 bases from V and 3 bases from J; bases unmatched to any gene: 8. The CDR3 totals 17 residues. The germline CDR1 and CDR2 sequences are SNHLY and FYNNEI. CDR3 coding DNA: TGTGCCAGCAGTGAAAGGCGGACAGGGGGTGGGACAGATACGCAGTATTTT. Translating gives CASSERRTGGGTDTQYF.

This chain joins TRBV7-8 and TRBJ1-2, with 8 nucleotides matching TRBD1. Trimming removed 5 bases from V and 2 bases from J; junction bases left unmatched: 4. The CDR3 runs to 14 residues. Germline V lookup: CDR1 SGHVS, CDR2 FQNEAQ. CDR3 sequence reads: CASSPDRVNYGYTF. In DNA, the CDR3 is TGTGCCAGCAGCCCGGACAGGGTCAACTATGGCTACACCTTC.

CDR3 amino acids: CASSGLDRVHEQFF. In DNA, the CDR3 is TGTGCCAGCAGTGGGTTGGACAGGGTGCATGAGCAGTTCTTC. The rearrangement uses TRBV6-1 and TRBJ2-1; TRBD1 agrees at 8 bases. The CDR3 is made up of 14 amino acids. The germline gives CDR1 MNHNS, CDR2 SASEGT. Germline trimming cut 4 bases from V and 8 bases from J; bases unmatched to any gene: 7.